The 11 T cell receptor beta chains reported below all come from one sample, sequenced in a study of blood T cell repertoires in COVID-19. Profiling relied on immunoSEQ multiplex PCR, and the TCRdb table lists in-frame clones only, not all of them. The sample lists under 300,000 clones; 70% to 85% were seen once. The specimen was peripheral blood. Source of these receptors: a woman aged 40 to 50 with active or convalescent COVID-19.

This sequence joins TRBV5-1 and TRBJ2-5, with 7 bases identical to TRBD1. The CDR3 is 16 amino acids. The V gene end was trimmed by 2 bases and the J gene end by 5 bases; junction bases not matched to a gene: 12. Germline V lookup: CDR1 SGHRS, CDR2 YFSETQ. CDR3 amino acids: CASSLTGTVSLETQYF. For the CDR3, the DNA is TGCGCCAGCAGCTTAACCGGGACAGTGTCCTTGGAGACCCAGTACTTC.

The CDR3 here is CASSAPSSPLHF. In nucleotides, the CDR3 is TGTGCCAGCAGCGCCCCGTCGTCACCCCTCCACTTT. The chain carries TRBV9 and TRBJ1-6; D uncertain. V was trimmed by 3 bases and J by 10 bases, leaving 8 bases between them. Germline V gene lookup returns CDR1 SGDLS and CDR2 YYNGEE. The CDR3 has 12 residues.

The sample holds a few counts of this clone. The V gene is TRBV30, the J gene TRBJ2-5, with TRBD2 as a possible D gene (7 bases). This CDR3 is 14 amino acids long. In germline, CDR1 is GTSNPN, CDR2 SVGIG (reference sequence). Trimming pared 0 bases from V and 4 bases from J, leaving 12 bases between. As DNA, the CDR3 is TGTGCCTGGAGTGTACGACGGGGGGCAGAGACCCAGTACTTC. Its protein product is CAWSVRRGAETQYF.

This clone was counted between two and nine times. The chain combines TRBV3-1 (or the pseudogene TRBV3-2) with TRBJ1-4; D may be TRBD1 (6 bases). Germline V gene data show CDR1 as LGHDT and CDR2 as YNNKEL (reference sequence). This CDR3 region has 14 residues. V shed 6 bases and J shed 8 bases, with 16 bases lying between them. The CDR3 DNA sequence: TGTGCCAGCAGTCCGGATAGGGGGAGAGAAAAACTGTTTTTT. Translation: CASSPDRGREKLFF.

V is TRBV6-5 and J is TRBJ1-2, with 7 bases fitting TRBD1. V dropped 10 bases and J dropped 4; count of bases not matched to a gene: 9. CDR1 and CDR2 (germline): MNHEY, SVGAGI. This CDR3 has 13 residues. CDR3 nucleotides: TGTGCCATCTCATGGCAGGGGGGCTATGGCTACACCTTC. Translation: CAISWQGGYGYTF.

This chain connects TRBV25-1 to TRBJ1-4; D is ambiguous. Trimming shortened V by 6 bases and J by 8 bases, and 13 bases separated the two germline ends. CDR3 length: 13 amino acids. Germline CDR1 MGHDK, CDR2 SYGVNS. The CDR3 reads CASSLSTREKLFF. The CDR3 coding sequence is TGTGCCAGCAGCCTTTCGACCAGGGAAAAACTGTTTTTT.

J is TRBJ2-5 and V is TRBV24-1; a possible D gene is TRBD1 (5 bases). The length of the CDR3 is 13 residues. V was clipped by 3 bases and J by 4 bases, with 8 bases between them. Germline CDR1 and CDR2: KGHDR and SFDVKD. This CDR3 is CATSDPTGETQYF. CDR3 DNA: TGTGCCACCAGTGATCCCACAGGAGAGACCCAGTACTTC.

This chain links TRBV10-3 with TRBJ1-2; D is uncertain. Germline-derived CDR1 and CDR2 are ENHRY and SYGVKD. V was cut by 6 bases and J by 1 base, with 18 bases left in between. The CDR3 loop spans 16 amino acids. CDR3 in amino acids: CAIRGWRDRDNYGYTF. CDR3 in DNA: TGTGCCATCAGGGGGTGGAGGGATCGGGATAACTATGGCTACACCTTC.

This clone was counted between two and nine times. CDR3 in amino acids: CASSESQGPFNEQFF. CDR3 sequence (DNA): TGTGCCAGCAGTGAATCCCAGGGGCCCTTCAATGAGCAGTTCTTC. This chain links TRBV6-1 with TRBJ2-1, with D possibly being TRBD1 (6 bases). The CDR3 sequence is 15 residues long. CDR1 is MNHNS and CDR2 is SASEGT in the germline V gene. Trimming cost V 2 bases and J 6 bases, with 14 bases left between them.

This clone was picked up one time. The chain combines TRBV5-1 with TRBJ1-1; a weak D match, TRBD1 (6 bases). The V gene lost 4 bases and the J gene lost 5 bases, with 12 bases spanning the gap. The CDR3 loop spans 13 amino acids. Germline V CDR1 and CDR2: SGHRS, YFSETQ. The CDR3 DNA is TGCGCCAGCAGCCCACTAAGGGGGACTGAAGCTTTCTTT. It translates to CASSPLRGTEAFF.

The chain combines TRBV6-5 with TRBJ2-1; 8 nucleotides agree with TRBD2. This CDR3 has 15 residues. The V gene's germline CDR1 is MNHEY and CDR2 SVGAGI. The V segment lost 4 bases and the J segment 3 bases; nucleotides outside the gene matches: 5. CDR3 nucleotides: TGTGCCAGCAGTTGGGGACTAGTGAGCTACAATGAGCAGTTCTTC. It encodes CASSWGLVSYNEQFF.